The clone carrying this T cell receptor beta chain was counted once. The antigen is not known. As for time point: pre-sensitization, week 0. Treatment denoted: therapeutic diphenylcyclopropenone sensitization with weekly scalp DPC. The data stem from a study of human T cells and chemical hapten exposure. Study as a whole: Sensitizing treatment utilized 2% DPC over a 2 cm by 2 cm portion of upper inner arm skin. In the roughly 24-week study, patients were dosed weekly with diphenylcyclopropenone on the scalp throughout. Study observations and caveats: DPC sensitization produced no change in TCRs with frequency above 1 in 1000. Clustering by CDR3 similarity yielded significantly more large clusters from expanded TCRs than controls.

V lost 0 bases to trimming and J lost 0 bases; unmatched junction nucleotides: 2. The CDR3 has 17 amino acids. Germline loops: CDR1 SGDLS, CDR2 YYNGEE. Using its own MiXCR run on the RACE reads, TCRdb lists one record per CDR3 protein. The repertoire includes some 98,000 distinct CDR3 sequences, about 10% of them detected once, and under 3.5% sits in the top ten. This clonotype originated in a woman in her sixties or seventies with alopecia areata. Some clones in this sample may be carry-over from other donors' samples. The V call is TRBV9, the J call TRBJ1-3; 11 nucleotides agree with TRBD1. The sequences come from whole blood, collected in connection with sensitization to the hapten diphenylcyclopropenone (DPC). CDR3 in DNA: TGTGCCAGCAGCGTAGCTGGGACAGGGGGCTCTGGAAACACCATATATTTT. This gives the protein CASSVAGTGGSGNTIYF.